A selection of T cell receptor beta chains follows, all from one sample in a study of cytomegalovirus exposure and HLA in healthy donors. Only in-frame clones appear in the TCRdb table, and some are missing; sequencing was by immunoSEQ multiplex PCR. The sample lists 150,000 to 200,000 clones, 71% occurring once. The sequencing sample was made of PBMCs. The receptors stem from a girl aged 5 to 17 in good health and CMV-seronegative. Each CDR3 is given with its conserved first and last residue. Fields, in order: clone size, V gene, D gene, J gene, CDR3 protein, CDR3 DNA. A D gene is named only where the DNA matches it firmly. Only part of the rows carry a size: once, few, many, or a class if the clone is expanded.

>.|TRBV7-9|.|TRBJ2-6
CASSDRSGGSGANVLTF
TGTGCCAGCAGCGATCGATCGGGTGGCTCTGGGGCCAACGTCCTGACTTTC
>.|TRBV6-5|.|TRBJ1-2
CASSYSYSNYGYTF
TGTGCCAGCAGTTACTCGTACAGTAACTATGGCTACACCTTC
>.|TRBV10-3|.|TRBJ1-1
CAISESEVRTEAFF
TGTGCCATCAGTGAGTCCGAGGTAAGGACTGAAGCTTTCTTT
>.|TRBV6-1|TRBD2|TRBJ2-7
CASSGLSRGGNYEQYF
TGTGCCAGCAGTGGCCTTAGTCGGGGGGGAAACTACGAGCAGTACTTC
>.|TRBV11-2|.|TRBJ1-5
CASSFSGSEPQHF
TGTGCCAGCAGTTTCAGTGGGAGTGAGCCCCAGCATTTT
>.|TRBV4-1|.|TRBJ2-3
CASSQAGDWLLDTQYF
TGCGCCAGCAGCCAAGCGGGGGACTGGCTGTTGGATACGCAGTATTTT
>.|TRBV21-1|.|TRBJ1-5
CASSKASQPQHF
TGTGCCAGCAGCAAAGCCAGTCAGCCCCAGCATTTT
>.|TRBV7-2|.|TRBJ2-2
CASSLSASRNTGELFF
TGTGCCAGCAGCCTAAGCGCTAGCAGGAACACCGGGGAGCTGTTTTTT
>.|TRBV4-2|.|TRBJ2-7
CASSQVTGQSYEQYF
TGTGCCAGCAGCCAAGTTACGGGACAATCCTACGAGCAGTACTTC
>.|TRBV5-6|.|TRBJ1-1
CASSLETVNTEAFF
TGTGCCAGCAGCTTGGAGACAGTCAACACTGAAGCTTTCTTT
>.|TRBV6-1|TRBD1|TRBJ1-1
CASSEAGQGAEAFF
TGTGCCAGCAGTGAAGCGGGACAGGGAGCCGAAGCTTTCTTT
>.|TRBV4-1|.|TRBJ1-6
CASSQERFNNSPLHF
TGCGCCAGCAGCCAAGAACGGTTCAATAATTCACCCCTCCACTTT
>.|TRBV5-8|.|TRBJ1-6
CASSLREGDNSPLHF
TGTGCCAGCAGCTTGAGGGAGGGGGATAATTCACCCCTCCACTTT
>.|TRBV9|.|TRBJ1-5
CASSRDFSNQPQHF
TGTGCCAGCAGCCGGGACTTTAGCAATCAGCCCCAGCATTTT
>few|TRBV2|TRBD2|TRBJ2-7
CASGATSGSSYEQYF
TGTGCCAGCGGGGCGACTAGCGGTAGCTCCTACGAGCAGTACTTC
>.|TRBV9|.|TRBJ1-5
CASSVGGGQPQHF
TGTGCCAGCAGCGTAGGGGGGGGCCAGCCCCAGCATTTT
>.|TRBV6-5|.|TRBJ1-5
CASSYSGANQPQHF
TGTGCCAGCAGTTACAGTGGGGCCAATCAGCCCCAGCATTTT
>.|TRBV30|TRBD1|TRBJ1-5
CAWSMTGNQPQHF
TGTGCCTGGAGTATGACAGGGAATCAGCCCCAGCATTTT
>.|TRBV27|TRBD1|TRBJ2-2
CASSSSQGAGELFF
TGTGCCAGCAGTTCCTCACAGGGGGCCGGGGAGCTGTTTTTT
>.|TRBV27|.|TRBJ1-1
CASNPAGVLADSPEAFF
TGTGCCAGCAACCCCGCTGGAGTCCTGGCCGATTCCCCGGAAGCTTTCTTT
>.|TRBV19|TRBD1|TRBJ1-5
CASSDRGRVAQPQHF
TGTGCCAGCTCCGACAGGGGGCGGGTGGCTCAGCCCCAGCATTTT
>once|TRBV2|.|TRBJ2-1
CASGGGYYNEQFF
TGTGCCAGCGGAGGGGGCTACTACAATGAGCAGTTCTTC
>.|TRBV4-1|TRBD2|TRBJ2-7
CASSQDSGTSGGAYEQYF
TGCGCCAGCAGCCAAGATAGCGGGACTAGCGGGGGGGCCTACGAGCAGTACTTC
>.|TRBV6-5|TRBD1|TRBJ1-1
CASSAGGRTEAFF
TGTGCCAGTTCCGCAGGGGGCCGCACTGAAGCTTTCTTT
>.|TRBV7-9|.|TRBJ2-2
CASSPPSPVTGELFF
TGTGCCAGCAGCCCCCCGTCCCCCGTCACCGGGGAGCTGTTTTTT
>few|TRBV15|.|TRBJ1-5
CATSRADQPQHF
TGTGCCACCAGCAGAGCCGATCAGCCCCAGCATTTT
>.|TRBV5-6|.|TRBJ2-7
CASSLITGNEQYF
TGTGCCAGCAGCCTCATCACAGGGAACGAGCAGTACTTC
>.|TRBV7-9|TRBD1|TRBJ1-1
CASSPTGGIEAFF
TGTGCCAGCAGCCCCACAGGGGGGATTGAAGCTTTCTTT
>few|TRBV7-8|.|TRBJ1-5
CASSSLGRELNQPQHF
TGTGCCAGCAGCTCGCTAGGGAGGGAATTGAATCAGCCCCAGCATTTT
>few|TRBV2|.|TRBJ1-5
CASRIDRTSNQPQHF
TGTGCCAGCAGAATAGACAGGACTAGCAATCAGCCCCAGCATTTT
>.|TRBV11-2|TRBD1|TRBJ1-4
CASSPDRVGPNEKLFF
TGTGCCAGCAGCCCCGACAGGGTCGGCCCTAATGAAAAACTGTTTTTT
>.|TRBV19|TRBD2|TRBJ2-7
CASSSRLAGGYEQYF
TGTGCCAGTAGTTCAAGACTAGCGGGGGGCTACGAGCAGTACTTC
>.|TRBV6-5|.|TRBJ1-3
CASGGFSGNTIYF
TGTGCCAGCGGGGGGTTCTCTGGAAACACCATATATTTT
>.|TRBV5-1|.|TRBJ1-1
CASSPSGDPNTEAFF
TGCGCCAGCAGCCCTTCAGGGGACCCGAACACTGAAGCTTTCTTT
>few|TRBV7-7|.|TRBJ1-3
CASSAGAGNTIYF
TGTGCTAGCAGCGCGGGAGCTGGAAACACCATATATTTT
>.|TRBV19|.|TRBJ1-2
CASSIDVGQGYYGYTF
TGTGCCAGTAGTATAGACGTGGGCCAGGGATACTATGGCTACACCTTC
>.|TRBV5-1|TRBD2|TRBJ2-7
CASSLPGGSYEQYF
TGCGCCAGCAGCTTACCCGGGGGGTCGTACGAGCAGTACTTC
>.|TRBV21-1|.|TRBJ2-1
CASSPPLASGGVPLIPEQFF
TGTGCCAGCAGCCCCCCTTTGGCTAGCGGGGGGGTTCCTTTAATACCGGAGCAGTTCTTC
>.|TRBV19|TRBD2|TRBJ2-3
CASSRGLLSTDTQYF
TGTGCCAGTAGTAGGGGACTACTTAGCACAGATACGCAGTATTTT
>.|TRBV6-1|.|TRBJ1-5
CAGTDGYSNQPQHF
TGTGCCGGAACAGACGGTTATAGCAATCAGCCCCAGCATTTT
>.|TRBV29-1|.|TRBJ2-1
CSVAPHLQANEQFF
TGCAGCGTTGCCCCCCACCTCCAGGCCAATGAGCAGTTCTTC
>.|TRBV6-5|.|TRBJ1-6
CASGRQGSGSPLHF
TGTGCCAGCGGCCGGCAGGGCAGTGGTTCACCCCTCCACTTT
>.|TRBV15|TRBD2|TRBJ2-1
CATSRDTAGGHNEQFF
TGTGCCACCAGCAGAGATACGGCGGGGGGGCACAATGAGCAGTTCTTC
>.|TRBV4-2|TRBD1|TRBJ2-7
CASSQDQGQGAGEQYF
TGTGCCAGCAGCCAAGATCAGGGACAGGGGGCAGGGGAGCAGTACTTC
>few|TRBV6-1|TRBD1|TRBJ1-1
CASRVQGVATEAFF
TGTGCCAGCAGGGTACAGGGGGTGGCCACTGAAGCTTTCTTT
>few|TRBV7-9|.|TRBJ2-1
CASSSRIEQFF
TGTGCCAGCAGCTCCAGAATTGAGCAGTTCTTC
>.|TRBV6-6|.|TRBJ2-7
CASSWDTAYEQYF
TGTGCCAGCAGCTGGGACACAGCCTACGAGCAGTACTTC
>.|TRBV5-1|.|TRBJ2-7
CASSLTGLGDLPYEQYF
TGCGCCAGCAGCTTGACGGGACTTGGGGACCTTCCCTACGAGCAGTACTTC
>.|TRBV5-1|.|TRBJ2-7
CASREAHEQYF
TGCGCCAGCAGGGAGGCACACGAGCAGTACTTC
>.|TRBV6-5|.|TRBJ2-3
CASSEGPQGDTQYF
TGTGCCAGCAGTGAAGGACCCCAGGGAGATACGCAGTATTTT
>.|TRBV29-1|.|TRBJ2-7
CSVVGGLYEQYF
TGCAGCGTTGTAGGGGGTCTCTACGAGCAGTACTTC
>.|TRBV27|TRBD1|TRBJ2-7
CASSTAGTEYYEQYF
TGTGCCAGCAGTACCGCCGGGACAGAATACTACGAGCAGTACTTC
>.|TRBV6-5|.|TRBJ1-1
CASRLSGWTEAFF
TGTGCCAGCAGACTATCAGGGTGGACTGAAGCTTTCTTT
>few|TRBV2|.|TRBJ2-7
CASSPRYEQYF
TGTGCCAGCAGTCCCCGCTACGAGCAGTACTTC
>.|TRBV19|.|TRBJ1-6
CASSGALYNSPLHF
TGTGCCAGTAGTGGGGCGCTATATAATTCACCCCTCCACTTT